The 17 T cell receptor beta chains below all came from one sample that was sequenced in a study of blood T cell repertoires in COVID-19. Only in-frame clones appear in the TCRdb table, and some are missing; sequencing was by immunoSEQ multiplex PCR. This repertoire shows approximately 240,000 clones, 80% to 90% found once; its top ten account for more than 3%. The specimen was PBMCs or T cells enriched from blood (not recorded which). The receptors were sampled from a woman aged 18-29 years in a cohort exposed to, infected with or recovered from COVID-19 (not recorded which).

The chain uses TRBV5-1 and TRBJ2-1; 7 positions match TRBD2. CDR1 SGHRS and CDR2 YFSETQ come from the germline V gene. With 4 bases clipped from V and 3 bases from J, the junction kept 7 bases outside the gene matches. The CDR3 covers 15 residues. CDR3 sequence (DNA): TGCGCCAGCAGCCCCGCTGGCGGGAGCTACAATGAGCAGTTCTTC. Its protein is CASSPAGGSYNEQFF.

The rearrangement links TRBV5-6 to TRBJ1-2; 9 nucleotides match TRBD1. There are 16 residues in the CDR3. CDR1 SGHDT and CDR2 YYEEEE come from the germline V gene. V lost 2 bases to trimming and J lost 8 bases; unmatched junction nucleotides: 13. The CDR3 protein is CASSFRDTGGDGGYTF. Written as DNA, the CDR3 is TGTGCCAGCAGCTTTAGGGATACAGGGGGCGATGGAGGCTACACCTTC.

CDR3 amino acids: CASSVYSGNSPLHF. CDR3 nucleotides: TGTGCCAGCAGCGTATATTCGGGGAATTCACCCCTCCACTTT. The chain joins TRBV9 to TRBJ1-6; D gene ambiguous. Deletions cut 1 base from V and 7 bases from J, with 9 bases between. Germline V gene data show CDR1 as SGDLS and CDR2 as YYNGEE. The CDR3 covers 14 residues.

The chain employs TRBV5-5 and TRBJ2-5, with TRBD2 matching over 10 bases. CDR3 length equals 15 residues. V gave up 4 bases and J gave up 0 bases; unmatched junction bases: 3. The V gene's germline CDR1 is SGHKS and CDR2 YYEKEE (reference sequence). The CDR3 region has the DNA TGTGCCAGCAGCGAGGGACTAGCGAACCAAGAGACCCAGTACTTC. It codes for CASSEGLANQETQYF.

The rearrangement uses TRBV30 and TRBJ2-3, with D unclear. The ends were cut back, 2 bases at V and 2 bases at J, with 8 bases in the middle. From germline, CDR1 is GTSNPN and CDR2 SVGIG (reference sequence). CDR3 size: 13 residues. CDR3 in amino acids: CAWSRGPTDTQYF. In nucleotides, the CDR3 is TGTGCCTGGAGTAGAGGCCCCACAGATACGCAGTATTTT.

This clone was counted between two and nine times. V and J are TRBV7-9 and TRBJ1-5, with D unclear. Germline values: CDR1 SEHNR, CDR2 FQNEAQ (reference sequence). The CDR3 totals 14 residues. V lost 4 bases and J lost 7, with 14 bases in between. CDR3 protein: CASSSGRVNQPQHF. The CDR3 nucleotides are TGTGCCAGCAGCTCGGGGAGGGTTAACCAGCCCCAGCATTTT.

The chain links TRBV3-1 (or the pseudogene TRBV3-2) to TRBJ1-4, with 7 bases aligning to TRBD1. V was clipped by 4 bases and J by 12 bases; unmatched bases: 5. Germline CDR1 LGHDT, CDR2 YNNKEL (reference sequence). The CDR3 is 12 residues long. The CDR3 protein is CASSRQGGELFF. Here the CDR3 DNA reads TGTGCCAGCAGCCGACAGGGCGGGGAACTGTTTTTT.

The chain uses TRBV6-5 and TRBJ2-7; 9 bases are shared with TRBD1. The CDR3 contains 12 residues. V lost 8 bases to trimming and J lost 12 bases; unmatched junction nucleotides: 11. Germline CDR1 is MNHEY and CDR2 is SVGAGI. This chain's CDR3 is CASGSRDRDWYF. For the CDR3, the DNA is TGTGCCAGCGGGAGTCGGGACAGGGATTGGTACTTC.

V gene TRBV6-5 combines with J gene TRBJ2-3; 8 positions agree with TRBD1. The CDR3 has 14 amino acids. V lost 7 bases, J lost 3 bases, and 6 bases stayed unmatched. CDR1 and CDR2 (germline): MNHEY, SVGAGI. The CDR3 DNA reads TGTGCCAGCACCGAGGACAGGGATACAGATACGCAGTATTTT. This encodes CASTEDRDTDTQYF.

This CDR3 is CASSQGGGLAGYNEQFF. The CDR3 coding sequence is TGTGCCAGCAGCCAAGGGGGTGGACTAGCGGGTTACAATGAGCAGTTCTTC. The V call is TRBV3-1 (or the pseudogene TRBV3-2), the J call TRBJ2-1; 11 nucleotides align to TRBD2. The length of the CDR3 is 17 residues. With 1 base clipped from V and 4 bases from J, the junction kept 6 bases outside the gene matches. CDR1 is LGHDT and CDR2 is YNNKEL in the germline V gene (reference sequence).

This clone appeared once. The chain is built from TRBV6-5 and TRBJ1-2, with D unclear. V dropped 0 bases and J dropped 5 bases, with 10 bases sitting between them. The CDR3 length is 14 residues. Germline V lookup: CDR1 MNHEY, CDR2 SVGAGI. The CDR3 DNA is TGTGCCAGCAGTTACTCCGCGACTGATTATGGCTACACCTTC. It is translated as CASSYSATDYGYTF.

This clone has a single count. Other DNA sequences of this sample code for an identical CDR3. V is TRBV5-1 and J is TRBJ2-1, with TRBD1 as a possible D gene (5 bases). Trimming took off 4 bases at V and 8 bases at J, with 10 bases between the two ends. The germline V gene encodes CDR1 SGHRS and CDR2 YFSETQ. This CDR3 contains 12 residues. Here the CDR3 reads CASSLVGDEQFF. The CDR3 bases are TGCGCCAGCAGCCTGGTAGGGGATGAGCAGTTCTTC.

This rearrangement joins TRBV11-3 to TRBJ1-1, with D perhaps matching TRBD1 (5 bases). The ends were cut back, 5 bases at V and 0 bases at J, with 19 bases in the middle. The germline V gene has CDR1 SGHNT and CDR2 YENEEA. This CDR3 spans 17 amino acids. The CDR3 region has the DNA TGTGCCAGCAGCGACCCCCCTGTGGGGGGATTGAACACTGAAGCTTTCTTT. It translates to CASSDPPVGGLNTEAFF.

The gene calls are TRBV29-1 and TRBJ2-1; 9 bases fit TRBD2. Per the germline V gene, CDR1 is SQVTM and CDR2 is ANQGSEA. The CDR3 is 19 amino acids. The V segment lost 1 base and the J segment 3 bases; nucleotides outside the gene matches: 16. CDR3 loop: CSVEGNSGSPNDFYNEQFF. The CDR3 bases are TGCAGCGTTGAAGGAAATAGCGGGAGCCCTAATGATTTCTACAATGAGCAGTTCTTC.

This clone was seen only once. Being one base from a much bigger clone, this may be a read error. Additional DNA sequences in this sample encode the identical CDR3. This chain joins TRBV6-5 and TRBJ1-1; D gene ambiguous. CDR1 is MNHEY and CDR2 is SVGAGI in the germline V gene. V lost 2 bases and J 1 base, leaving 5 bases between the germline ends. The CDR3 runs 13 residues. CDR3 protein: CASSYGQNTEAFF. For the CDR3, the DNA is TGTGCCAGCAGTTACGGCCAGAACACTGAAGCTTTCTTT.

This chain links TRBV5-1 with TRBJ1-1; D call uncertain. Trimming cost V 1 base and J 6 bases, with 16 bases left between them. The germline CDR1 and CDR2 sequences are SGHRS and YFSETQ. The CDR3 contains 15 residues. This CDR3 reads CASSLMTRVQSEAFF. The CDR3, as DNA: TGCGCCAGCAGCTTGATGACCCGGGTTCAGTCTGAAGCTTTCTTT. The full variable domain, in which reference TRBV5-1 and TRBJ1-1 provide the parts outside the CDR3, is KAGVTQTPRYLIKTRGQQVTLSCSPISGHRSVSWYQQTPGQGLQFLFEYFSETQRNKGNFPGRFSGRQFSNSRSEMNVSTLELGDSALYLCASSLMTRVQSEAFFGQGTRLTVV.

The V gene is TRBV12-3 or TRBV12-4, the J gene TRBJ1-4, with D unresolved. V was pared by 3 bases and J by 7 bases, with 3 bases between. This CDR3 spans 11 amino acids. CDR3 coding DNA: TGTGCCAGCAGTTTGCGTGAAAAACTGTTTTTT. Translation: CASSLREKLFF.